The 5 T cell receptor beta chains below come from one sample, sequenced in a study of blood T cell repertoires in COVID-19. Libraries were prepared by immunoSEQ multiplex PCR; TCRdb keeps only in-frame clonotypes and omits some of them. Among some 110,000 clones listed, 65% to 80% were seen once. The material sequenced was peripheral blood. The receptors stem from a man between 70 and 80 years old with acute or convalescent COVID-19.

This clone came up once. CDR3 protein: CASSLDTATNEKLFF. The CDR3 DNA follows: TGTGCCAGCAGCTTAGATACGGCAACTAATGAAAAACTGTTTTTT. This rearrangement joins TRBV7-2 to TRBJ1-4, with unresolved D. V lost 1 base to trimming and J lost 0 bases, with 6 bases between them. The germline V gene has CDR1 SGHTA and CDR2 FQGNSA. This CDR3 is built from 15 residues.

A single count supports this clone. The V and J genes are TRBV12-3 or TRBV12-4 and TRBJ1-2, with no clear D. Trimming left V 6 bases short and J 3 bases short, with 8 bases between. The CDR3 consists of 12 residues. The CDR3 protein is CASSQIDYGYTF. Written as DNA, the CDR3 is TGTGCCAGCAGCCAAATAGACTATGGCTACACCTTC.

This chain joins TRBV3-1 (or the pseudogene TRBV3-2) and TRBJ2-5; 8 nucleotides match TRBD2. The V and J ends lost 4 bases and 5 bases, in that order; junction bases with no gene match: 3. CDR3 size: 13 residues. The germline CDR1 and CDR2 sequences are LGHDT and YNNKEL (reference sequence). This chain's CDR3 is CASSRTGGETQYF. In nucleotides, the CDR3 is TGTGCCAGCAGCCGGACGGGGGGGGAGACCCAGTACTTC.

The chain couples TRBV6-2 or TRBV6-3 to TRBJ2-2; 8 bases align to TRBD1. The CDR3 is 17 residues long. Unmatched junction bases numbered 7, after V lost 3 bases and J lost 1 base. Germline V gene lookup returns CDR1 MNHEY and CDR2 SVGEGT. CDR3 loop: CASSYVPGGQNTGELFF. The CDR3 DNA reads TGTGCCAGCAGTTATGTACCAGGGGGCCAGAACACCGGGGAGCTGTTTTTT.

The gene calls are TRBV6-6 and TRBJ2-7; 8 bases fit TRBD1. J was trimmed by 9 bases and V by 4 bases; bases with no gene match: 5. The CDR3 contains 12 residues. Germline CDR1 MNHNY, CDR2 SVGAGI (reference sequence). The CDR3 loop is CASSSDREGQYF. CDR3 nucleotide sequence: TGTGCCAGCAGTTCGGACAGGGAAGGGCAGTACTTC.